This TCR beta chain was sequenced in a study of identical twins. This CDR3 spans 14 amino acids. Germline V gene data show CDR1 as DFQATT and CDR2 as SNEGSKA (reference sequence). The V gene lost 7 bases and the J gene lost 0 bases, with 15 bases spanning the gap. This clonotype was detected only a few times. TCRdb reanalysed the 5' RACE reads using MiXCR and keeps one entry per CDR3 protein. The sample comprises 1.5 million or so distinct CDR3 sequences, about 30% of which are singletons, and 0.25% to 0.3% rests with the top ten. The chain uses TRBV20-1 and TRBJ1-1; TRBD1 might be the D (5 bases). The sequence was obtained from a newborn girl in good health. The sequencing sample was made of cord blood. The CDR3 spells CSVLRGVMNTEAFF. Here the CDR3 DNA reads TGCAGTGTCCTCCGGGGCGTAATGAACACTGAAGCTTTCTTT.